These T cell receptor beta chains were read from a single sample in a study of blood T cell repertoires in COVID-19. Generated by immunoSEQ multiplex PCR, the TCRdb table keeps only in-frame clones and is missing some. The table includes over 110,000 clones, roughly 84% detected once. The sample comprised PBMCs or T cells enriched from blood (not recorded which). These receptors all come from a man between 45 and 60 years old in a cohort exposed to, infected with or recovered from COVID-19 (not recorded which). Each CDR3 is given with its conserved first and last residue. Fields, in order: J gene, V gene, D gene, clone size, CDR3 DNA, CDR3 protein. The D gene is left open where the match is weak. Some rows mark clone size as missing; the rest say once, few, many or name a class of expanded clone.

J gene: TRBJ2-1; V gene: TRBV3-1/TRBV3-2; D gene: TRBD2; clone size: few; CDR3 DNA: TGTGCCAGCAGCCAAGAGTCTAGCGGTCTACAGTTCTTC; CDR3 protein: CASSQESSGLQFF
J gene: TRBJ1-2; V gene: TRBV21-1; D gene: NA; clone size: NA; CDR3 DNA: TGTGCCACCCATCCAAATGGACCCGGCAGGGAAGAGGTATACTATGGCTACACCTTC; CDR3 protein: CATHPNGPGREEVYYGYTF
J gene: TRBJ1-3; V gene: TRBV30; D gene: NA; clone size: NA; CDR3 DNA: TGTGCCTGCGAGGTCGACTCTGGAAACACCATATATTTT; CDR3 protein: CACEVDSGNTIYF
J gene: TRBJ1-2; V gene: TRBV27; D gene: NA; clone size: NA; CDR3 DNA: TGTGCCAGCAGTGAGTCTAACTATGGCTACACCTTC; CDR3 protein: CASSESNYGYTF
J gene: TRBJ2-2; V gene: TRBV7-9; D gene: TRBD1; clone size: NA; CDR3 DNA: TGTGCCAGCAGCCCGGACCGGTGGACAGGCCCGGAACATTTGGAGCTGTTTTTT; CDR3 protein: CASSPDRWTGPEHLELFF
J gene: TRBJ2-5; V gene: TRBV7-2; D gene: TRBD2; clone size: NA; CDR3 DNA: TGTGCCAGCAGCTTAGTGCGGGGGACCCAAGAGACCCAGTACTTC; CDR3 protein: CASSLVRGTQETQYF
J gene: TRBJ2-3; V gene: TRBV11-3; D gene: NA; clone size: NA; CDR3 DNA: TGTGCCAGCAGCTCGTCCGGCGGTACGCAGTATTTT; CDR3 protein: CASSSSGGTQYF
J gene: TRBJ1-1; V gene: TRBV29-1; D gene: NA; clone size: NA; CDR3 DNA: TGCAGCGTTGCACAGGGGAACACTGAAGCTTTCTTT; CDR3 protein: CSVAQGNTEAFF
J gene: TRBJ1-2; V gene: TRBV7-9; D gene: NA; clone size: NA; CDR3 DNA: TGTGCCAGCAGCGGAGTCGGCTACACCTTC; CDR3 protein: CASSGVGYTF
J gene: TRBJ2-3; V gene: TRBV6-5; D gene: NA; clone size: NA; CDR3 DNA: TGTGCCAGCAGAGCGGACCCCTCATCCACAGATACGCAGTATTTT; CDR3 protein: CASRADPSSTDTQYF
J gene: TRBJ2-5; V gene: TRBV19; D gene: TRBD1; clone size: NA; CDR3 DNA: TGTGCCAGTAGTATCTCCAGGGGGTCACAAGAGACCCAGTACTTC; CDR3 protein: CASSISRGSQETQYF
J gene: TRBJ2-5; V gene: TRBV30; D gene: NA; clone size: NA; CDR3 DNA: TGTGCCGGGGGGAGGCAAGAGACCCAGTACTTC; CDR3 protein: CAGGRQETQYF
J gene: TRBJ1-1; V gene: TRBV19; D gene: NA; clone size: NA; CDR3 DNA: TGTGCCAGTAGTATAGATCTCTGGACAGAGAACACTGAAGCTTTCTTT; CDR3 protein: CASSIDLWTENTEAFF
J gene: TRBJ2-2; V gene: TRBV5-4; D gene: NA; clone size: NA; CDR3 DNA: TGTGCCAGCAGCACTTACACCGGGGAGCTGTTTTTT; CDR3 protein: CASSTYTGELFF
J gene: TRBJ1-2; V gene: TRBV29-1; D gene: NA; clone size: NA; CDR3 DNA: TGCAGCGTTGAAATGGGGGGTAAGGGTGGCTACACCTTC; CDR3 protein: CSVEMGGKGGYTF
J gene: TRBJ2-2; V gene: TRBV13; D gene: TRBD2; clone size: NA; CDR3 DNA: TGTGCCAGCAGCTCGGGACTAGCGGGCGGGGAGCTGTTTTTT; CDR3 protein: CASSSGLAGGELFF
J gene: TRBJ2-2; V gene: TRBV28; D gene: TRBD2; clone size: NA; CDR3 DNA: TGTGCCAGCAGGTCCACTCCGGGACTAGCGGAGAAGAACACCGGGGAGCTGTTTTTT; CDR3 protein: CASRSTPGLAEKNTGELFF
J gene: TRBJ1-2; V gene: TRBV5-1; D gene: TRBD1; clone size: NA; CDR3 DNA: TGCGCCAGCAGCGCCGGGACAGGGTTTGGCTACACCTTC; CDR3 protein: CASSAGTGFGYTF
J gene: TRBJ2-7; V gene: TRBV6-2/TRBV6-3; D gene: NA; clone size: NA; CDR3 DNA: TGTGCCAGCAGTTACCCGTACACCTACGAGCAGTACTTC; CDR3 protein: CASSYPYTYEQYF
J gene: TRBJ1-2; V gene: TRBV6-1; D gene: TRBD1; clone size: NA; CDR3 DNA: TGTGCCAGCAGTGTTACTTTCGGACAGGGAGAGGCTAACTATGGCTACACCTTC; CDR3 protein: CASSVTFGQGEANYGYTF
J gene: TRBJ1-6; V gene: TRBV5-1; D gene: TRBD1; clone size: NA; CDR3 DNA: TGCGCCAGCAGCTTTGGGACAGGGGCTCTCAATTCACCCCTCCACTTT; CDR3 protein: CASSFGTGALNSPLHF
J gene: TRBJ2-2; V gene: TRBV11-2; D gene: NA; clone size: NA; CDR3 DNA: TGTGCCAGCAGCTTAGATAGCGGACACCTGAACACCGGGGAGCTGTTTTTT; CDR3 protein: CASSLDSGHLNTGELFF